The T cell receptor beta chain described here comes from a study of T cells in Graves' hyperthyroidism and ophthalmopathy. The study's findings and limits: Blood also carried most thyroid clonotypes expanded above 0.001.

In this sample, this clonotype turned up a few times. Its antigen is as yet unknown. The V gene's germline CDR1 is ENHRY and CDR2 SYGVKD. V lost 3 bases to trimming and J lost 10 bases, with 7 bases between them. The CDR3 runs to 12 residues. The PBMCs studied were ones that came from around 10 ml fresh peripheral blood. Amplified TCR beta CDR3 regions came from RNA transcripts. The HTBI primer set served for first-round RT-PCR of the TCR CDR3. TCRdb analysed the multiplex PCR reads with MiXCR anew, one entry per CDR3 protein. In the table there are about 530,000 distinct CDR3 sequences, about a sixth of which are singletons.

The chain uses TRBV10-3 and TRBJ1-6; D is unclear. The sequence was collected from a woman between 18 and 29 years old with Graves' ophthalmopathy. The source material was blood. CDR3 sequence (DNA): TGTGCCATCAGTGATAGCCCCTCACCCCTCCACTTT. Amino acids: CAISDSPSPLHF.